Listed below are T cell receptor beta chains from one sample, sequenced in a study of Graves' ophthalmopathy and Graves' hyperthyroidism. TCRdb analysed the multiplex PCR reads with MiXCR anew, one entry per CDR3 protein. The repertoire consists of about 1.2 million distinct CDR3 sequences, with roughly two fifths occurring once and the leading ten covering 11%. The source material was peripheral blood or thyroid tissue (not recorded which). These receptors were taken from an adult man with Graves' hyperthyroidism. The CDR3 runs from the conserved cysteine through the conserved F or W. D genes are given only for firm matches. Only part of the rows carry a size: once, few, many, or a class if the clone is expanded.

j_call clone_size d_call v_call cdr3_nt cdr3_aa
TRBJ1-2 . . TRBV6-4 TGTGCCAGCAGCACCTTCGACGGGGGCGCTCCCTATGGCTACACCTTC CASSTFDGGAPYGYTF
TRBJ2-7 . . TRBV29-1 TGCAGCGTTCGTAAAGGGGGAACAGTGTACGAGCAGTACTTC CSVRKGGTVYEQYF
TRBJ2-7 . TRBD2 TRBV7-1 TGTGCCAGCAGCTCGGGACTAGCGGGATCCAGCTCCTACGAGCAGTACTTC CASSSGLAGSSSYEQYF
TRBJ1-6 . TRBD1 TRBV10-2 TGCGCCAGCGCGGGACAGGGCACCGGGGAACTCGGGTCACCCCTCCACTTT CASAGQGTGELGSPLHF
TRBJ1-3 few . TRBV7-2 TGTGCCAGCAGCTATGGGGCGGGTGGAAACACCATATATTTT CASSYGAGGNTIYF
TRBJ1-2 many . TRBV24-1 TGTGCCACCAGTGATTCAGGACTGGGGCACTATGGCTACACCTTC CATSDSGLGHYGYTF
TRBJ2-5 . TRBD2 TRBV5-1 TGCGCCAGCAGCCGGCGGGGGGAGGGATTGAAGACCCAGTACTTC CASSRRGEGLKTQYF
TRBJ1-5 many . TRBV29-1 TGCAGCGCCCGGATAGGCAACAATCAGCCCCAGCATTTT CSARIGNNQPQHF
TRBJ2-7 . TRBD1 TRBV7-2 TGTGCCAGCAGCGGAACCGGGACAGGTCGCGAGCAGTACTTC CASSGTGTGREQYF
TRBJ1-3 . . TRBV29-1 TGCAGCGTGGACAGCCGGACTGGAAACACCATATATTTT CSVDSRTGNTIYF
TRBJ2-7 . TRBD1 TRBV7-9 TGTGCCAGCAGCTATTGGGACAGAGCCCCCTACGGGCAGTACTTC CASSYWDRAPYGQYF
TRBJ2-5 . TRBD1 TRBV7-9 TGTGCCAGCAGCCCCCTGGGACAGAATCAAGAGACCCAGTACTTC CASSPLGQNQETQYF
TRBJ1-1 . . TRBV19 TGTGCCAGTAGCCAATTAGCGGGGGCTTTCTTT CASSQLAGAFF
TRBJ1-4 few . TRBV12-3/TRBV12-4 TGTGCCAGCAGCTACAGGGACTACGGGAATGAAAAACTGTTTTTT CASSYRDYGNEKLFF
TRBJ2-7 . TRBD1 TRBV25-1 TGTGCCAGCAGGGGACAGCCCTCCTCCTACGAGCAGTACTTC CASRGQPSSYEQYF
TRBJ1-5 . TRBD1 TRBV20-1 TGCAGTACACGCAGGGGGTTTGACCTCCACGAGCATTTT CSTRRGFDLHEHF